The clone carrying this T cell receptor (beta chain) was found a few times. Its specificity is not known. This sample's TCRbeta library carried unique molecular identifier barcodes. TCRdb analysed the PCR reads with MiXCR anew, one entry per CDR3 protein. This sample has around 490,000 distinct CDR3 sequences, with about an eighth found just once. Germline V gives CDR1 SQVTM, CDR2 ANQGSEA. V was shortened by 5 bases and J by 7 bases, with 15 bases between the two germline ends. CDR3 length: 13 residues. The data originate from a study of T-cell reconstitution after alpha-beta-depleted transplantation in children. Study results and caveats: Recipient T cells and thymic progenitors that survived were the source of the high TCRbeta diversity seen at day 60 in some patients. Approximately two months post-transplant, alpha-beta T cells reportedly originated from several hundred expanded graft clones. A year had passed since transplant, and T-cell counts and diversity by then came mostly from newly produced T cells.

This sequence originates from a female patient aged 2-15 years who had a stem cell transplant for aplastic anemia, so the T cells may come from the graft donor. V gene TRBV29-1 combines with J gene TRBJ2-1; D unclear. This specimen consisted of PBMCs, mostly from graft donor cells, obtained 180 days after TCRalphabeta/CD19-depleted stem cell transplant. The CDR3 reads CSVFFSMGNEQFF. For the CDR3, the DNA is TGCAGCGTTTTCTTTAGTATGGGGAATGAGCAGTTCTTC.